The 31 T cell receptor beta chains listed next were all sequenced from one sample in a study of control samples from healthy donors and cancer patients. Generated by immunoSEQ multiplex PCR, the TCRdb table keeps only in-frame clones and is missing some. This sample has around 55,000 clones, with more than 70% found just once. The sample comprised PBMCs. The receptors originated from a man aged 35 to 55 with colorectal cancer.

The chain links TRBV4-1 to TRBJ1-6; D gene ambiguous. Per the germline V gene, CDR1 is MGHRA and CDR2 is YSYEKL. The CDR3 length is 17 residues. Trimming removed 0 bases at V and 8 bases at J, with 17 bases between. This CDR3 is CASSQDRVVAGYSPLHF. The CDR3 DNA sequence: TGCGCCAGCAGCCAAGATAGGGTTGTGGCAGGATATTCACCCCTCCACTTT.

This rearrangement joins TRBV12-3 or TRBV12-4 to TRBJ2-2; D gene ambiguous. Between the trimmed V and J ends, which lost 3 bases and 3 bases, there was a span of 2 bases. The CDR3 runs to 12 residues. The DNA of the CDR3 is TGTGCCAGCAGTTTTTACACCGGGGAGCTGTTTTTT. Translated: CASSFYTGELFF.

In nucleotides, the CDR3 is TGCAGTGTCGAAACAGCTACAGATACGCAGTATTTT. Protein sequence: CSVETATDTQYF. V is TRBV29-1 and J is TRBJ2-3; D is ambiguous. The CDR3 has 12 residues. Germline V gene data show CDR1 as SQVTM and CDR2 as ANQGSEA.

This clone was seen once. The chain links TRBV28 to TRBJ1-4; possible D gene TRBD1, 5 bases. In germline, CDR1 is MDHEN, CDR2 SYDVKM. CDR3 length equals 17 residues. Trimming took off 2 bases at V and 5 bases at J, with 18 bases between the two ends. The CDR3 coding sequence is TGTGCCAGCAGTTTAGGAACAGGAACGGGGATCAATGAAAAACTGTTTTTT. Residues: CASSLGTGTGINEKLFF.

The chain has TRBV4-1 and TRBJ2-7; the D gene is possibly TRBD2 (5 bases). This CDR3 has 14 residues. V lost 1 base and J 2 bases, leaving 9 bases between the germline ends. Germline CDR1 reads MGHRA; CDR2 reads YSYEKL. The DNA of the CDR3 is TGCGCCAGCAGCCAAGCGGGGAATCCCTACGAGCAGTACTTC. Protein product: CASSQAGNPYEQYF.

The V call is TRBV7-2, the J call TRBJ1-6; 10 bases agree with TRBD1. The CDR3 covers 18 residues. Trimming cost V 1 base and J 8 bases; bases outside gene matches: 11. Germline lookup yields CDR1 SGHTA and CDR2 FQGNSA. The DNA for the CDR3 is TGTGCCAGCAGCTTAGTTAGGGATTGGGACAGGGGAGATTCACCCCTCCACTTT. It translates to CASSLVRDWDRGDSPLHF.

The chain employs TRBV3-1 (or the pseudogene TRBV3-2) and TRBJ2-1; 8 nucleotides match TRBD2. Trimming removed 7 bases from V and 9 bases from J; junction bases left unmatched: 17. CDR3 length: 16 amino acids. Germline-derived CDR1 and CDR2 are LGHDT and YNNKEL (reference sequence). CDR3 coding DNA: TGTGCCAGCACCCCGGGGGGTAGCGGGGAAGTAAGTGAGCAGTTCTTC. Translating gives CASTPGGSGEVSEQFF.

This rearrangement joins TRBV10-1 to TRBJ2-7; the match to TRBD1 covers 8 bases. The CDR3 is 15 residues long. With V trimmed by 3 bases and J by 3 bases, 7 bases remained unmatched. CDR1 is WNHNN and CDR2 is SYGVQD in the germline V gene (reference sequence). The chain's CDR3 is CASSDTAGGNYEQYF. Here the CDR3 DNA reads TGCGCCAGCAGTGATACGGCAGGGGGCAACTACGAGCAGTACTTC.

The J gene is TRBJ1-4, the V gene TRBV7-9; D is unclear. The germline V gene has CDR1 SEHNR and CDR2 FQNEAQ (reference sequence). Trimming cost V 0 bases and J 0 bases, with 11 bases left between them. CDR3 size: 17 residues. CDR3 nucleotides: TGTGCCAGCAGCTTAGCGAAGGCAGTTGCAACTAATGAAAAACTGTTTTTT. It specifies CASSLAKAVATNEKLFF.

The V call is TRBV5-4, the J call TRBJ2-3; 7 bases match TRBD2. The V segment lost 0 bases and the J segment 0 bases; nucleotides outside the gene matches: 4. The CDR3 is 16 residues long. From germline, CDR1 is SGHNT and CDR2 YYREEE (reference sequence). The CDR3 DNA reads TGTGCCAGCAGCTTGGTAGGGGACTACAGCACAGATACGCAGTATTTT. As protein: CASSLVGDYSTDTQYF.

V is TRBV30 and J is TRBJ1-3; no definite D call. From germline, CDR1 is GTSNPN and CDR2 SVGIG (reference sequence). V was shortened by 0 bases and J by 4 bases, with 16 bases between the two germline ends. The CDR3 spans 16 residues. Here the CDR3 reads CAWSVLAPWEGNTIYF. The CDR3 DNA sequence: TGTGCCTGGAGTGTATTGGCTCCTTGGGAAGGAAACACCATATATTTT.

This chain connects TRBV9 to TRBJ2-1, with D hard to call. The CDR3 covers 16 residues. Deletions cut 0 bases from V and 1 base from J, with 11 bases between. CDR1 is SGDLS and CDR2 is YYNGEE in the germline V gene. CDR3 region: CASSVGVLGSYNEQFF. In DNA form, the CDR3 reads TGTGCCAGCAGCGTAGGAGTTTTAGGGTCCTACAATGAGCAGTTCTTC.

J is TRBJ1-6 and V is TRBV27; 9 bases line up with TRBD1. This CDR3 region has 14 residues. CDR1 and CDR2 (germline): MNHEY, SMNVEV (reference sequence). The V gene end was trimmed by 8 bases and the J gene end by 7 bases; junction bases not matched to a gene: 6. Written as DNA, the CDR3 is TGTGCCAGCGGACCGACAGGGGGGAATTCACCCCTCCACTTT. This encodes CASGPTGGNSPLHF.

The CDR3 protein is CASSEFWAPRNTEAFF. The CDR3 DNA sequence: TGTGCCAGCAGTGAATTTTGGGCTCCGAGGAACACTGAAGCTTTCTTT. The J gene is TRBJ1-1, the V gene TRBV6-1; no reliable D call. The V gene lost 2 bases and the J gene lost 1 base, with 14 bases spanning the gap. Germline-derived CDR1 and CDR2 are MNHNS and SASEGT. The CDR3 covers 16 residues.

The V gene is TRBV30, the J gene TRBJ2-5, with D unresolved. Trimming shortened V by 0 bases and J by 4 bases, and 12 bases separated the two germline ends. The length of the CDR3 is 14 residues. The germline CDR1 and CDR2 sequences are GTSNPN and SVGIG (reference sequence). This chain's CDR3 is CAWSVNSLGETQYF. Written as DNA, the CDR3 is TGTGCCTGGAGTGTAAATTCATTAGGAGAGACCCAGTACTTC.

The chain employs TRBV7-2 and TRBJ2-7; D gene ambiguous. Germline V gene lookup returns CDR1 SGHTA and CDR2 FQGNSA. The CDR3 covers 14 residues. Trimming left V 2 bases short and J 3 bases short, with 11 bases between. As DNA, the CDR3 is TGTGCCAGCAGCTTAACTGGCCTGCACTACGAGCAGTACTTC. Encoded protein: CASSLTGLHYEQYF.

The chain uses TRBV7-8 and TRBJ2-4; TRBD1 or TRBD2 may be the D gene (7 bases each). CDR1 SGHVS and CDR2 FQNEAQ come from the germline V gene. The ends were cut back, 7 bases at V and 6 bases at J, with 19 bases in the middle. CDR3 length equals 15 residues. The DNA for the CDR3 is TGTGCCAGCACCCAGGGGGGGAGGGCCGGAAACATTCAGTACTTC. Translated, it gives CASTQGGRAGNIQYF.

This clone was observed once. The V call is TRBV10-1, the J call TRBJ2-7; no firm D call. V lost 4 bases and J lost 5, with 12 bases in between. The CDR3 is 13 amino acids. Germline V lookup: CDR1 WNHNN, CDR2 SYGVQD (reference sequence). CDR3 coding DNA: TGCGCCAGCAGTGGGTACCCTCCCCACGAGCAGTACTTC. It yields the protein CASSGYPPHEQYF.

The rearrangement links TRBV12-3 or TRBV12-4 to TRBJ1-5; D remains ambiguous. The CDR3 loop spans 12 amino acids. Trimming pared 2 bases from V and 6 bases from J, leaving 5 bases between. The chain's CDR3 is CASSLLGQPQHF. Here the CDR3 DNA reads TGTGCCAGCAGTTTACTCGGTCAGCCCCAGCATTTT.

The J gene is TRBJ2-1, the V gene TRBV15; D remains ambiguous. The ends were cut back, 1 base at V and 10 bases at J, with 11 bases in the middle. From germline, CDR1 is LNHNV and CDR2 YYDKDF (reference sequence). The CDR3 contains 13 residues. The CDR3 bases are TGTGCCACCAGCAGAGTCAGCTCCTTCGAGCAGTTCTTC. Encoded protein: CATSRVSSFEQFF. Looking up the rest from reference TRBV15 and TRBJ2-1 gives the full variable domain: DAMVIQNPRYQVTQFGKPVTLSCSQTLNHNVMYWYQQKSSQAPKLLFHYYDKDFNNEADTPDNFQSRRPNTSFCFLDIRSPGLGDTAMYLCATSRVSSFEQFFGPGTRLTVL.

This rearrangement joins TRBV29-1 to TRBJ2-7; TRBD1 might be the D (5 bases). The CDR3 loop spans 15 amino acids. Germline CDR1 SQVTM, CDR2 ANQGSEA. V was clipped by 3 bases and J by 3 bases, with 18 bases between them. As DNA, the CDR3 is TGCAGCGTTGAGAGTGCAGGGATCGGCGGCTACGAGCAGTACTTC. It specifies CSVESAGIGGYEQYF.

This chain links TRBV30 with TRBJ1-2; 7 bases fit TRBD1. The CDR3 has 12 residues. Germline loops: CDR1 GTSNPN, CDR2 SVGIG (reference sequence). The trim removed 5 bases at V and 3 bases at J, leaving 3 bases unmatched. The CDR3 reads CAWDRDDYGYTF. The CDR3 DNA is TGTGCCTGGGACAGGGACGACTATGGCTACACCTTC.

Only a few counts were recorded for this clone. This chain connects TRBV14 to TRBJ2-7, with a tentative D call TRBD1 (6 bases). This CDR3 has 17 amino acids. Trimming left V 1 base short and J 1 base short, with 17 bases between. CDR1 is SGHDN and CDR2 is FVKESK in the germline V gene. The CDR3 sequence: CASSQGGFWTVSYEQYF. CDR3 DNA: TGTGCCAGCAGCCAAGGGGGTTTTTGGACAGTTTCCTACGAGCAGTACTTC.

This chain connects TRBV6-5 to TRBJ1-2; 10 bases are shared with TRBD1. The CDR3 runs 14 residues. J was trimmed by 4 bases and V by 6 bases; bases with no gene match: 5. Germline V lookup: CDR1 MNHEY, CDR2 SVGAGI. The DNA of the CDR3 is TGTGCCAGCAGACGACAGGGGGCGAGCTATGGCTACACCTTC. This encodes CASRRQGASYGYTF.

The J gene is TRBJ2-7, the V gene TRBV30; 8 bases fit TRBD1. This CDR3 is built from 14 residues. The trim removed 6 bases at V and 0 bases at J, leaving 7 bases unmatched. Germline V gene sequence: CDR1 GTSNPN, CDR2 SVGIG (reference sequence). The CDR3 bases are TGTGCCTGTATTCGGGACAGGAGCTCCTACGAGCAGTACTTC. Translation: CACIRDRSSYEQYF.

This sequence joins TRBV19 and TRBJ2-6; D might be TRBD1 (6 bases). Between the trimmed V and J ends, which lost 3 bases and 4 bases, there was a span of 16 bases. Germline CDR1 is LNHDA and CDR2 is SQIVND (reference sequence). The CDR3 runs to 17 residues. CDR3 DNA: TGTGCCAGTAGTATCCCGACAGGTGGGGTGGGGGCCAACGTCCTGACTTTC. Translated: CASSIPTGGVGANVLTF. The full variable domain, in which reference TRBV19 and TRBJ2-6 provide the parts outside the CDR3, is DGGITQSPKYLFRKEGQNVTLSCEQNLNHDAMYWYRQDPGQGLRLIYYSQIVNDFQKGDIAEGYSVSREKKESFPLTVTSAQKNPTAFYLCASSIPTGGVGANVLTFGAGSRLTVL.

The chain has TRBV14 and TRBJ2-7, with unresolved D. The CDR3 totals 16 residues. The V gene's germline CDR1 is SGHDN and CDR2 FVKESK. With 1 base removed from V and 6 bases from J, the gap between germline ends came to 19 bases. Written as DNA, the CDR3 is TGTGCCAGCAGCCAAGTCCTCCACTTTCAACCTCGCGAGCAGTACTTC. It yields the protein CASSQVLHFQPREQYF.

The rearrangement links TRBV15 to TRBJ1-1; maybe TRBD1 (5 bases). CDR3 length equals 13 residues. V was pared by 0 bases and J by 12 bases, with 14 bases between. Germline V gives CDR1 LNHNV, CDR2 YYDKDF (reference sequence). The CDR3: CATSRDLGGTSFF. CDR3 sequence (DNA): TGTGCCACCAGCAGAGATCTGGGGGGTACGTCTTTCTTT.

This rearrangement joins TRBV30 to TRBJ1-5; D not certain. The germline gives CDR1 GTSNPN, CDR2 SVGIG (reference sequence). The V end was cut by 0 bases, the J end by 6 bases, with 15 bases between. The CDR3 runs 15 residues. The CDR3 nucleotides read TGTGCCTGGAGTGTACGAGGTCTCGAAGGTCAGCCCCAGCATTTT. Protein: CAWSVRGLEGQPQHF.

The rearrangement uses TRBV6-6 and TRBJ1-4; tentatively, D is TRBD1 (5 bases). Germline CDR1 MNHNY, CDR2 SVGAGI (reference sequence). The V gene lost 2 bases and the J gene lost 5 bases, with 12 bases spanning the gap. CDR3 length equals 15 residues. This CDR3 is CASSYAAGTNEKLFF. CDR3 DNA: TGTGCCAGCAGTTACGCGGCAGGGACGAATGAAAAACTGTTTTTT.

The rearrangement uses TRBV10-3 and TRBJ2-7, with D perhaps matching TRBD1 (5 bases). Germline V gene lookup returns CDR1 ENHRY and CDR2 SYGVKD. Trimming took 10 bases from V and 5 from J, leaving 15 bases between them. This CDR3 comprises 12 residues. The CDR3 protein is CATGQGAHEQYF. In nucleotides, the CDR3 is TGTGCCACAGGACAAGGGGCCCACGAGCAGTACTTC.